Below are 14 T cell receptor beta chains sequenced from a single sample in a study of blood T cells in healthy people across ages. The second PCR ran 7 to 11 cycles with a sample-barcoded 5' primer and J-beta primers. TCRdb re-derived calls from the 5' RACE reads in MiXCR, one entry per CDR3 protein. The sample carries fewer than 2,000,000 distinct CDR3 sequences, 35% to 50% recorded once. What was sequenced was blood. The source is a human donor in good health.

This clonotype was found many times. V usage is TRBV5-5 and J usage is TRBJ1-1, with D perhaps matching TRBD1 (6 bases). The CDR3 is 13 residues long. Trimming took 2 bases from V and 4 from J, leaving 9 bases between them. Germline CDR1 reads SGHKS; CDR2 reads YYEKEE (reference sequence). The CDR3 is CASSLPGATEAFF. The CDR3 DNA sequence: TGTGCCAGCAGCTTACCAGGGGCCACTGAAGCTTTCTTT.

V is TRBV5-1 and J is TRBJ2-1, with a possible D match to TRBD2 (6 bases). Trimming took off 4 bases at V and 0 bases at J, with 8 bases between the two ends. CDR3 size: 14 residues. CDR1 is SGHRS, CDR2 YFSETQ, per germline. The DNA of the CDR3 is TGCGCCAGCAGCCTGGACTACTCCTACAATGAGCAGTTCTTC. Its translation is CASSLDYSYNEQFF. Full variable domain (remainder filled in from reference TRBV5-1 and TRBJ2-1): KAGVTQTPRYLIKTRGQQVTLSCSPISGHRSVSWYQQTPGQGLQFLFEYFSETQRNKGNFPGRFSGRQFSNSRSEMNVSTLELGDSALYLCASSLDYSYNEQFFGPGTRLTVL.

This rearrangement joins TRBV7-9 to TRBJ2-4, with D unresolved. The V and J ends lost 3 bases and 0 bases respectively, with 6 bases between them. From germline, CDR1 is SEHNR and CDR2 FQNEAQ (reference sequence). The CDR3 spans 14 residues. In nucleotides, the CDR3 is TGTGCCAGCAGCTTCGAGACAGCCAAAAACATTCAGTACTTC. Encoded protein: CASSFETAKNIQYF.

CDR3: CSVERILGAEAFF. The DNA of the CDR3 is TGCAGCGTTGAGCGGATCCTGGGGGCTGAAGCTTTCTTT. The chain links TRBV29-1 to TRBJ1-1; tentative D call: TRBD1 (5 bases). Germline values: CDR1 SQVTM, CDR2 ANQGSEA. V was trimmed by 3 bases and J by 6 bases, leaving 14 bases between them. CDR3 length: 13 amino acids. Filled out from reference TRBV29-1 and TRBJ1-1, the complete variable domain reads SAVISQKPSRDICQRGTSLTIQCQVDSQVTMMFWYRQQPGQSLTLIATANQGSEATYESGFVIDKFPISRPNLTFSTLTVSNMSPEDSSIYLCSVERILGAEAFFGQGTRLTVV.

A note on this clonotype: Its ends do not fully match the called genes, so a read error is possible. The chain couples TRBV7-2 to TRBJ2-3; D remains ambiguous. The germline V gene encodes CDR1 SGHTA and CDR2 FQGNSA. The CDR3 sequence is 15 residues long. The CDR3 reads CAGSLDLTSTDTQYF. The CDR3 DNA reads as TGTGCCGGCAGCTTAGACTTAACTAGCACAGATACGCAGTATTTT.

This clonotype was counted a few times. V and J are TRBV10-3 and TRBJ2-7, with 7 bases identical to TRBD1. CDR1 and CDR2 from the germline V gene are ENHRY and SYGVKD. V shed 11 bases, J shed 2 bases, and the junction held 9 bases outside the gene matches. This CDR3 region has 13 residues. CDR3 DNA sequence: TGTGCCGCTTCCGGGACAGAAACCTACGAGCAGTACTTC. It yields the protein CAASGTETYEQYF.

The rearrangement uses TRBV5-6 and TRBJ2-1, with TRBD2 identical over 8 bases. The ends lost 0 bases at V and 10 bases at J; junction bases unmatched: 12. The germline V gene has CDR1 SGHDT and CDR2 YYEEEE. CDR3 length: 16 residues. The CDR3, as DNA: TGTGCCAGCAGCTTGGGCGGGGGGTTTACCTACAGGGAGCAGTTCTTC. Protein sequence: CASSLGGGFTYREQFF.

The genes are TRBV7-3 and TRBJ2-3; 7 positions agree with TRBD2. The CDR3 covers 13 residues. The trim removed 2 bases at V and 11 bases at J, leaving 7 bases unmatched. Germline-derived CDR1 and CDR2 are SGHTA and FQGTGA. The CDR3, as DNA: TGTGCCAGCAGCTTATTCCCGGGGGGATTGCAGTATTTT. This translates into CASSLFPGGLQYF.

This clonotype was picked up many times. This chain joins TRBV7-2 and TRBJ2-7, with D possibly matching TRBD1 (6 bases). Trimming stripped 4 bases from V and 7 bases from J, with 17 bases between. The CDR3 is 14 amino acids. Germline V gene data show CDR1 as SGHTA and CDR2 as FQGNSA. CDR3 sequence: CASSWTDTIREQYF. CDR3 in DNA: TGTGCCAGCAGCTGGACAGATACCATCAGGGAGCAGTACTTC.

The chain has TRBV12-3 or TRBV12-4 and TRBJ2-1; weak D call: TRBD2 (6 bases). CDR3 length: 12 amino acids. With 6 bases removed from V and 10 bases from J, the gap between germline ends came to 13 bases. The CDR3 is CASRGRGGEQFF. CDR3 in DNA: TGTGCCAGCAGGGGGAGAGGAGGGGAGCAGTTCTTC.

Concerning this clonotype: At one end the junction does not follow the germline gene, possibly because of a read error. The chain is built from TRBV7-2 and TRBJ2-3; D might be TRBD2 (5 bases). The CDR3 contains 14 residues. Looked up from germline, CDR1 is SGHTA and CDR2 is FQGNSA. The CDR3 is CASNLAISPDTQYF. Written as DNA, the CDR3 is TGTGCCAGCAACTTAGCGATCAGCCCAGATACGCAGTATTTT.

J is TRBJ2-1 and V is TRBV7-2; the D gene is possibly TRBD2 (6 bases). Germline-derived CDR1 and CDR2 are SGHTA and FQGNSA. The CDR3 is 16 amino acids. V dropped 2 bases and J dropped 9 bases, with 20 bases sitting between them. CDR3 in DNA: TGTGCCAGCAGCTTACGGTCGTGGGCTGACGGGGGTGAGCAGTTCTTC. Its translation: CASSLRSWADGGEQFF.

The chain employs TRBV15 and TRBJ1-1; unclear D gene. This CDR3 region has 13 residues. V gave up 0 bases and J gave up 6 bases, with 8 bases separating them. The germline V gene encodes CDR1 LNHNV and CDR2 YYDKDF (reference sequence). The CDR3: CATSRDLRAEAFF. For the CDR3, the DNA is TGTGCCACCAGCAGAGACCTTAGGGCTGAAGCTTTCTTT.

This clonotype has just a few counts. The genes are TRBV27 and TRBJ2-1; possible D gene TRBD2, 5 bases. CDR1 and CDR2 (germline): MNHEY, SMNVEV (reference sequence). Trimming shortened V by 8 bases and J by 8 bases, and 13 bases separated the two germline ends. This CDR3 comprises 12 residues. CDR3 sequence: CASRSGGDEQFF. Written as DNA, the CDR3 is TGTGCCAGCCGGTCCGGAGGCGATGAGCAGTTCTTC.